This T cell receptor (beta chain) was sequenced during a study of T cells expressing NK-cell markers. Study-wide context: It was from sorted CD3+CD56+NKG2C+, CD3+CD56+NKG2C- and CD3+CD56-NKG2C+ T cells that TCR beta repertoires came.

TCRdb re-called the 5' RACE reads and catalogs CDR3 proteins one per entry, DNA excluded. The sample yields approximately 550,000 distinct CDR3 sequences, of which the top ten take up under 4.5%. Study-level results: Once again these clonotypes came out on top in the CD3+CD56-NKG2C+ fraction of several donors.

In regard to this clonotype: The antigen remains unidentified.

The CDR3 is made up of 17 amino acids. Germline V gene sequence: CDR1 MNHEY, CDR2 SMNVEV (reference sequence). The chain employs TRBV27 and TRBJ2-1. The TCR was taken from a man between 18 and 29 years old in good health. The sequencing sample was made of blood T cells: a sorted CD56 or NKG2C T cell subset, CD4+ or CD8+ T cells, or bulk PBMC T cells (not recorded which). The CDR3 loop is CASSLSGRGGSYNEQFF.